The clone carrying this T cell receptor (beta chain) turned up a few times. This sample was included in a study of beta chain features in type 1 diabetes. This CDR3 is built from 16 residues. V was shortened by 2 bases and J by 0 bases, with 14 bases between the two germline ends. Reverse transcribing all isolated RNA meant expressed TCRB transcripts were sequenced. TCRdb's copy holds only in-frame clones and misses some; the assay was immunoSEQ multiplex PCR. The sample comprises under 250,000 clones, less than 35% of which are singletons, and under 4.5% rests with the top ten. The sequenced sample consisted of central memory CD4+ T cells from blood. The chain carries TRBV23-1 and TRBJ2-7; D gene uncertain. TRBV23-1 is reported as an ORF; its role is uncertain. This clonotype was obtained from a young man in good health. The CDR3 nucleotides are TGCGCCAGCAGTCAACTCCGGCCAGCTTACTCCTACGAGCAGTACTTC. It translates to CASSQLRPAYSYEQYF.